These 23 T cell receptor beta chains share one sample of origin, sequenced in a study of blood T cells in healthy people across ages. Through a sample-barcoded 5' primer and a J-beta primer mix, a second PCR was run for roughly 7 to 12 cycles. TCRdb itself ran the 5' RACE reads through MiXCR, one entry per CDR3 protein. The data hold about 680,000 distinct CDR3 sequences, with roughly 49% observed a single time. Sequenced sample: blood. The receptors shown here come from a woman aged 55-69 years in good health.

This clonotype was found a few times. The chain links TRBV20-1 to TRBJ2-7; a weak D match, TRBD2 (5 bases). The DNA end is a closer match to TRBJ2-5, so the J assignment may be wrong. The germline V gene encodes CDR1 DFQATT and CDR2 SNEGSKA (reference sequence). This CDR3 has 14 residues. The CDR3 sequence is CSARDSAGGETQYF. As DNA, the CDR3 is TGCAGTGCTAGAGATTCGGCGGGTGGGGAGACCCAGTACTTC.

This rearrangement joins TRBV7-2 to TRBJ1-6, with D hard to call. Germline V gene lookup returns CDR1 SGHTA and CDR2 FQGNSA. V was cut by 3 bases and J by 0 bases, with 6 bases left in between. CDR3 length: 15 residues. CDR3 protein: CASSFLSSYNSPLHF. The CDR3, as DNA: TGTGCCAGCAGCTTTCTTAGCTCCTATAATTCACCCCTCCACTTT.

The V and J genes are TRBV20-1 and TRBJ1-2, with D perhaps matching TRBD1 (5 bases). Germline V lookup: CDR1 DFQATT, CDR2 SNEGSKA (reference sequence). There are 14 residues in the CDR3. The ends were cut back, 5 bases at V and 2 bases at J, with 15 bases in the middle. CDR3 nucleotide sequence: TGCAGTGCTCGCACCGTGGGGCTAAACTATGGCTACACCTTC. Its protein product is CSARTVGLNYGYTF.

This clonotype has at least ten counts. The chain uses TRBV29-1 and TRBJ1-2; TRBD1 might be the D (6 bases). Per germline, CDR1 SQVTM and CDR2 ANQGSEA. CDR3 length equals 15 residues. V was trimmed by 2 bases and J by 8 bases, leaving 21 bases between them. Here the CDR3 reads CSVEPAGAQGRGYTF. In DNA form, the CDR3 reads TGCAGCGTTGAACCCGCAGGGGCTCAGGGTCGCGGCTACACCTTC.

J is TRBJ1-2 and V is TRBV29-1, with a tentative D call TRBD1 (5 bases). Trimming stripped 2 bases from V and 2 bases from J, with 12 bases between. The CDR3 has 14 amino acids. Germline V gene data show CDR1 as SQVTM and CDR2 as ANQGSEA. The CDR3 DNA reads as TGCAGCGTTGAATTAGGCTCAGGGAACTATGGCTACACCTTC. As protein: CSVELGSGNYGYTF.

This clonotype was counted only a few times. This chain connects TRBV20-1 to TRBJ1-6; 11 bases align to TRBD1. The CDR3 covers 16 residues. Germline V CDR1 and CDR2: DFQATT, SNEGSKA (reference sequence). The junction had 9 bases not matched to a gene; V was cut back by 1 base and J by 10 bases. CDR3 bases: TGCAGTGCTAGAGTCGAGGGGACAGGGGGGGACTCACCCCTCCACTTT. It encodes CSARVEGTGGDSPLHF.

This clonotype was observed a few times. This rearrangement joins TRBV19 to TRBJ1-4; TRBD1 matches at 11 bases. V dropped 5 bases and J dropped 6; count of bases not matched to a gene: 11. CDR1 is LNHDA and CDR2 is SQIVND in the germline V gene (reference sequence). The CDR3 extends over 17 amino acids. As DNA, the CDR3 is TGTGCCAGTAGTTCGCGGGACAGGGGGTTTCTGGATGAAAAACTGTTTTTT. This encodes CASSSRDRGFLDEKLFF.

V usage is TRBV11-2 and J usage is TRBJ2-1; 16 nucleotides agree with TRBD2. Trimming cost V 5 bases and J 13 bases; bases outside gene matches: 5. Germline loops: CDR1 SGHAT, CDR2 FQNNGV. CDR3 length: 14 residues. CDR3 sequence reads: CASSVGLAGGIQFF. The DNA for the CDR3 is TGTGCCAGCAGCGTGGGACTAGCGGGAGGGATACAGTTCTTC.

The rearrangement uses TRBV5-1 and TRBJ2-6; D is perhaps TRBD2 (5 bases). V was trimmed by 5 bases and J by 0 bases, leaving 21 bases between them. The CDR3 runs to 19 residues. Germline assignment: CDR1 SGHRS and CDR2 YFSETQ. The CDR3, as DNA: TGCGCCAGCAGGTCTAGCCCTACAATTTGGACCTCTGGGGCCAACGTCCTGACTTTC. Its translation: CASRSSPTIWTSGANVLTF.

In its sample, this clonotype was seen a few times. The V and J genes are TRBV20-1 and TRBJ2-1, with TRBD2 as a possible D gene (5 bases). CDR3 size: 12 residues. Trimming shortened V by 2 bases and J by 6 bases, and 8 bases separated the two germline ends. Germline V gene lookup returns CDR1 DFQATT and CDR2 SNEGSKA (reference sequence). The CDR3 sequence is CSARWRFNEQFF. The DNA for the CDR3 is TGCAGTGCTAGATGGAGGTTCAATGAGCAGTTCTTC.

The genes are TRBV2 and TRBJ2-4, with TRBD2 matching 8 bases. Near its end, the DNA agrees better with TRBJ2-7, so the J call may be wrong. Germline CDR1 reads SNHLY; CDR2 reads FYNNEI. The CDR3 runs to 14 residues. This chain's CDR3 is CASALAANSYEQYF. CDR3 DNA: TGTGCCAGCGCACTAGCGGCTAACTCCTACGAGCAGTACTTC.

J is TRBJ2-7 and V is TRBV4-3, with D possibly TRBD1 on 5 matching bases. CDR3 size: 15 residues. The V end was cut by 3 bases, the J end by 4 bases, with 16 bases between. The germline gives CDR1 LGHNA, CDR2 YSLEER. Here the CDR3 DNA reads TGCGCCAGCAGCCAGGGATCAGGGCTGGCTTACGAGCAGTACTTC. It encodes CASSQGSGLAYEQYF.

The CDR3 DNA follows: TGCGCCAGCGGCGATGACAGGGCCACTGAGCAGTTCTTC. Translated: CASGDDRATEQFF. The gene calls are TRBV4-3 and TRBJ2-1; 7 positions agree with TRBD1. The CDR3 is made up of 13 amino acids. J was trimmed by 9 bases and V by 8 bases; bases with no gene match: 10. Germline V gene sequence: CDR1 LGHNA, CDR2 YSLEER.

The chain recombines TRBV5-1 with TRBJ2-2; D unresolved. Germline V lookup: CDR1 SGHRS, CDR2 YFSETQ. V was clipped by 2 bases and J by 6 bases, with 17 bases between them. This CDR3 contains 16 residues. For the CDR3, the DNA is TGCGCCAGCAGCTTCCGGGTCCCCCTCGGCGCCGGGGAGCTGTTTTTT. Its protein is CASSFRVPLGAGELFF.

This clonotype was observed a handful of times. The chain carries TRBV20-1 and TRBJ2-1; D could derive from TRBD1 or TRBD2 (5 bases each). V lost 3 bases and J lost 9, with 21 bases in between. Looked up from germline, CDR1 is DFQATT and CDR2 is SNEGSKA (reference sequence). There are 15 residues in the CDR3. The CDR3 loop reads CSASLILGEKSEQFF. The CDR3 DNA follows: TGCAGTGCTAGCCTCATTTTGGGGGAGAAAAGTGAGCAGTTCTTC.

The V call is TRBV5-6, the J call TRBJ1-6; D unresolved. Per germline, CDR1 SGHDT and CDR2 YYEEEE. V lost 1 base, J lost 4 bases, and 9 bases lay in between. CDR3 size: 15 residues. The CDR3 reads CASSLSPRYNSPLHF. CDR3 coding DNA: TGTGCCAGCAGCTTGTCCCCCCGATATAATTCACCCCTCCACTTT.

The chain uses TRBV20-1 and TRBJ2-1; 9 nucleotides line up with TRBD2. Unmatched junction bases numbered 5, after V lost 6 bases and J lost 2 bases. CDR1 and CDR2 (germline): DFQATT, SNEGSKA (reference sequence). The CDR3 covers 14 residues. The CDR3: CSALIAGAYNEQFF. CDR3 coding DNA: TGCAGTGCGCTCATAGCGGGAGCCTACAATGAGCAGTTCTTC.

The chain joins TRBV7-9 to TRBJ2-4; no definite D call. The end of the DNA fits TRBJ2-5 better, so the J call may be wrong. Looked up from germline, CDR1 is SEHNR and CDR2 is FQNEAQ (reference sequence). This CDR3 region has 13 residues. The CDR3 sequence is CASSWVVVETQYF. CDR3 bases: TGTGCCAGCAGCTGGGTAGTGGTTGAGACCCAGTACTTC.

In its sample, this clonotype was seen a few times. A read error may explain this, as a much larger clone is one base away. The chain is built from TRBV29-1 and TRBJ2-1; 9 bases match TRBD2. The ends lost 6 bases at V and 2 bases at J; junction bases unmatched: 5. The germline gives CDR1 SQVTM, CDR2 ANQGSEA. This CDR3 region has 14 residues. The CDR3 sequence: CSVAGTSPYNEQFF. The CDR3 DNA is TGCAGCGTAGCCGGGACTAGCCCCTACAATGAGCAGTTCTTC.

Only a few counts were recorded for this clonotype. The rearrangement uses TRBV7-2 and TRBJ2-3; TRBD2 agrees at 7 bases. The germline V gene encodes CDR1 SGHTA and CDR2 FQGNSA. With V trimmed by 5 bases and J by 2 bases, 10 bases remained unmatched. This CDR3 has 16 amino acids. The CDR3 sequence is CASSTYTSDSTDTQYF. DNA for the CDR3: TGTGCCAGCAGCACCTACACTAGCGATTCCACAGATACGCAGTATTTT.

V and J are TRBV20-1 and TRBJ1-2; 9 nucleotides line up with TRBD1. The CDR3 is 13 residues long. Trimming removed 3 bases from V and 7 bases from J; junction bases left unmatched: 6. Per the germline V gene, CDR1 is DFQATT and CDR2 is SNEGSKA (reference sequence). The CDR3, as DNA: TGCAGTGCTAGGAGGACAGGGGTTGGTGGCTACACCTTC. As protein: CSARRTGVGGYTF.

This chain uses TRBV4-2 with TRBJ1-1; TRBD1 agrees at 7 bases. The CDR3 is made up of 15 amino acids. Germline V gives CDR1 LGHNA, CDR2 YNFKEQ. The junction had 3 bases not matched to a gene; V was cut back by 1 base and J by 1 base. DNA for the CDR3: TGTGCCAGCAGCCAAGGGGACAGCTCGAACACTGAAGCTTTCTTT. Protein sequence: CASSQGDSSNTEAFF.

The V and J genes are TRBV28 and TRBJ1-2, with 7 positions matching TRBD1. Trimming cost V 3 bases and J 5 bases; bases outside gene matches: 12. Per germline, CDR1 MDHEN and CDR2 SYDVKM. There are 16 residues in the CDR3. As DNA, the CDR3 is TGTGCCAGCAGTTTCCCGGGACAGTCCGAAGCGTATGGCTACACCTTC. The encoded protein is CASSFPGQSEAYGYTF.